The rows below give T cell receptor beta chains drawn from one sample of a study of regulatory T cells in long-lasting Graves disease. Using its own MiXCR run on the multiplex PCR reads, TCRdb lists one record per CDR3 protein. Among approximately 560,000 distinct CDR3 sequences listed, around 16% were seen once. These sequences were also reported in another study, on T cells in Graves' hyperthyroidism and ophthalmopathy.

The input for sequencing was peripheral blood mononuclear cells (PBMCs), taken at new diagnosis, from a patient treated with antithyroid drugs. Receptors were obtained from a man between 18 and 35 years old with Graves disease. CDR3s leave out the opening cysteine and the closing phenylalanine or tryptophan. D genes are given only for firm matches.

D: TRBD1; V: TRBV7-9; CDR3: ASSFPGQGVYEQY
D: .; V: TRBV7-9; CDR3: ASSLANTYNEQF
D: TRBD2; V: TRBV15; CDR3: ATSRGGGLAGRADTQY
D: .; V: TRBV29-1; CDR3: SVTSVEQGGYEQY
D: .; V: TRBV9; CDR3: ASSVGLNTGELF
D: .; V: TRBV7-9; CDR3: ASTHSSGYGELF
D: TRBD2; V: TRBV11-2; CDR3: ASNPGGGRRNANTGELF
D: .; V: TRBV6-5; CDR3: ASSYSWGFGGIQY
D: .; V: TRBV5-1; CDR3: ASSLVSGSDYGYT
D: TRBD1; V: TRBV6-1; CDR3: ASSKKRGDRGLRGSPLH
D: .; V: TRBV20-1; CDR3: SASKNEKLF
D: .; V: TRBV27; CDR3: ASSFWGQQAEAF
D: TRBD1; V: TRBV5-1; CDR3: ASSSGGASDTQY
D: .; V: TRBV5-8; CDR3: ASSFEPGANQPQH
D: TRBD2; V: TRBV6-5; CDR3: ASSYSGKQYEQY
D: TRBD1; V: TRBV18; CDR3: ASSPPDRVNEQF
D: .; V: TRBV7-3; CDR3: ASSPTGTDTQY
D: .; V: TRBV11-2; CDR3: ASSTDTQETQY
D: TRBD2; V: TRBV9; CDR3: ASSVQASGAYEQY
D: .; V: TRBV6-1; CDR3: ASSVQPPGQGNQPQH
D: .; V: TRBV7-9; CDR3: ASSLREGVNEQF
D: .; V: TRBV6-1; CDR3: ASLGAAGPEYNEQF
D: .; V: TRBV11-2; CDR3: ASSLVVNEQF
D: TRBD2; V: TRBV7-9; CDR3: ASSSPLVPTAGGLDEQF
D: .; V: TRBV19; CDR3: ASSHGIAYEQY
D: .; V: TRBV3-1; CDR3: ASEGGSYEQY
D: .; V: TRBV4-1; CDR3: ASSQEWGTLMNTEAF
D: .; V: TRBV6-2/TRBV6-3; CDR3: ASSYGGYRNQPQH
D: .; V: TRBV7-3; CDR3: ASSPWDGQKFEQF
D: .; V: TRBV5-1; CDR3: ASSLAGRRLAQY
D: .; V: TRBV28; CDR3: ASRARDLEQF
D: .; V: TRBV28; CDR3: ASSLPFSGNTIY
D: .; V: TRBV12-3/TRBV12-4; CDR3: ASSGSTTAPNTEAF
D: .; V: TRBV20-1; CDR3: SWITGRSYNEQF
D: TRBD1; V: TRBV29-1; CDR3: SVPGQANEQF
D: .; V: TRBV4-1; CDR3: ASSQEGQAIETQY
D: .; V: TRBV4-2; CDR3: ASSLAGGENEQY
D: .; V: TRBV5-1; CDR3: ASSPWDLDTQY
D: TRBD1; V: TRBV12-3/TRBV12-4; CDR3: ASSDSSGGKYEQY